This T cell receptor beta chain was identified in a study of T cell repertoires in cytomegalovirus infection. Findings and caveats of the study: CMV carriers having the relevant HLA were flagged by cumulative public TCR beta family frequency. The study found HLA-C-restricted CMV-specific TCR beta clonotypes dominating the ex vivo response.

Germline V lookup: CDR1 MNHNS, CDR2 SASEGT. This CDR3 has 14 residues. The V and J ends lost 6 bases and 5 bases, in that order; junction bases with no gene match: 7. This clonotype was picked up many times. Its antigen is still unknown. TCRdb fed the reads into MiXCR, producing one record per CDR3 protein. This table has 200,000 to 300,000 distinct CDR3 sequences, roughly 13% appearing once. This clonotype originated in a human donor in good health (CMV status not recorded). Some clones in this sample may be carry-over from other donors' samples. The sequenced sample consisted of PBMCs. The rearrangement uses TRBV6-1 and TRBJ1-5; TRBD1 matches 7 bases. CDR3 nucleotide sequence: TGTGCCAGCAGCCTAGGACAGGAGTATCAGCCCCAGCATTTT. Translating gives CASSLGQEYQPQHF.